The T cell receptor (beta chain) under discussion was sequenced for a study of shared clonotypes between healthy human individuals. Looking at the study overall: The study enrolled a couple of women and three men aged 18 to 49.

The length of the CDR3 is 14 residues. CDR1 and CDR2 from the germline V gene are SGHVS and FQNEAQ. Repertoires were generated with immunoSEQ multiplex PCR, while TCRdb's copy carries only in-frame clones and drops some. The sample holds about 490,000 clones, roughly 78% seen once. The healthy adult donors were HIV-negative and reported no recent acute infections or vaccinations. Donors comprised only Caucasian adults living in Nashville, Tennessee. This chain joins TRBV7-8 and TRBJ2-5, with D unclear. The J call may be incorrect, as the DNA end agrees better with TRBJ2-7. The origin of this receptor is a woman in her 40s in good health. Some clones in this sample may be carry-over from other donors' samples. The specimen was PBMCs. Here the CDR3 reads CASSGVRSSYEQYF. The CDR3 bases are TGTGCCAGCAGCGGGGTGCGAAGCTCCTACGAGCAGTACTTC.